Sequencing of this T cell receptor beta chain was carried out in a study of T cell responses to AZD1222 COVID-19 vaccine. The study's findings and limits: Two AZD1222 doses significantly raised spike-specific TCR breadth and depth over controls.

TCRdb keeps only in-frame clones here, not all; method: immunoSEQ multiplex PCR. The table records 150,000 or so clones, about nine tenths of them present only once. V was shortened by 1 base and J by 4 bases, with 4 bases between the two germline ends. The V gene's germline CDR1 is SGHTA and CDR2 FQGNSA. This CDR3 is built from 12 residues. Points on this clone: Its antigen is undetermined.

The sample in question was peripheral blood, obtained on day 0 of AZD1222 vaccination. This sequence was found in an adult in good health. V and J are TRBV7-2 and TRBJ1-2; D unresolved. This CDR3 is CASSLGGYGYTF. In DNA form, the CDR3 reads TGTGCCAGCAGCTTAGGGGGCTATGGCTACACCTTC.